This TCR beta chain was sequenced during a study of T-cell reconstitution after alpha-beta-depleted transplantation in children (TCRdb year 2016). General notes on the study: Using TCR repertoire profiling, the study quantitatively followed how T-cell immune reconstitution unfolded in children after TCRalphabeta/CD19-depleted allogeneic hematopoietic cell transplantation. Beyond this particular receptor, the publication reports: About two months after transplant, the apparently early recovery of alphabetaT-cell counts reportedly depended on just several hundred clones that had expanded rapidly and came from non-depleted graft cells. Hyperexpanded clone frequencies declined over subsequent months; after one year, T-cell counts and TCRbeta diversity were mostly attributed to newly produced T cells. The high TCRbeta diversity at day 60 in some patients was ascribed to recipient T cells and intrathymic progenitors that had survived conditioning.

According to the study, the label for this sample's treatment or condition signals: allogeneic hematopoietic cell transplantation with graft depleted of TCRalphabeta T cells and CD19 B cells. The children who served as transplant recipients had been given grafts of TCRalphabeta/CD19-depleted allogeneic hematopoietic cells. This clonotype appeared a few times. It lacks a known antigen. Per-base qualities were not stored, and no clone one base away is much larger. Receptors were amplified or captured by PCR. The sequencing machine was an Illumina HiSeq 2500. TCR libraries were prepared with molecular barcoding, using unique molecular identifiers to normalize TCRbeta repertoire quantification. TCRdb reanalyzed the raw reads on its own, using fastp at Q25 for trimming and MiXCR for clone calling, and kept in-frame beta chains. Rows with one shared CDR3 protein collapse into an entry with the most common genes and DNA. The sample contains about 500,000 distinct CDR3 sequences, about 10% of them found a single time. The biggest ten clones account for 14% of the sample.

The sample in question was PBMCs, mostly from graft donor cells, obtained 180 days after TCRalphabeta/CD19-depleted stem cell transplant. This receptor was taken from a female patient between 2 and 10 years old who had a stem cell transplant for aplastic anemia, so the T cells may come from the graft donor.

The DNA reads TGCAGCGTTGGGGGGGGAGAGCAGTTCTTC. This codes for CSVGGGEQFF. Here the chain combines TRBV29-1 and TRBJ2-1, with TRBD2 matching 7 junction bases. Unmatched junction bases come to 1, with V trimmed by 4 bases and J by 10 bases. The CDR3 spans 10 residues, from the cysteine through the phenylalanine. CDR3 DNA only is kept here, 30 bases in frame from base 1. CDR1 and CDR2 are drawn from the germline V gene: SQVTM, ANQGSEA.